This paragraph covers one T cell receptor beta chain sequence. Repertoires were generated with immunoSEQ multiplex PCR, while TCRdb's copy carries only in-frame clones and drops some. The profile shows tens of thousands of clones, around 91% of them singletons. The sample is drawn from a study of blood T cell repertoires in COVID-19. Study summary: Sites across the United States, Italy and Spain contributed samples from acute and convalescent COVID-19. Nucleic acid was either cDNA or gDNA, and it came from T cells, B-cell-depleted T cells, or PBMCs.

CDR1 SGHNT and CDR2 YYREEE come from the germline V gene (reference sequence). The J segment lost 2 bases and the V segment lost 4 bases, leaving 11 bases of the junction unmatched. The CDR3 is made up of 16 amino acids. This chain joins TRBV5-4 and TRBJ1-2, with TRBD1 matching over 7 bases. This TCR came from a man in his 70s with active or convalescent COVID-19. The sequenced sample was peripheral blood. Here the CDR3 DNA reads TGTGCCAGCAGCCTCGGACAGGAAGCTCTCAACTATGGCTACACCTTC. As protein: CASSLGQEALNYGYTF.